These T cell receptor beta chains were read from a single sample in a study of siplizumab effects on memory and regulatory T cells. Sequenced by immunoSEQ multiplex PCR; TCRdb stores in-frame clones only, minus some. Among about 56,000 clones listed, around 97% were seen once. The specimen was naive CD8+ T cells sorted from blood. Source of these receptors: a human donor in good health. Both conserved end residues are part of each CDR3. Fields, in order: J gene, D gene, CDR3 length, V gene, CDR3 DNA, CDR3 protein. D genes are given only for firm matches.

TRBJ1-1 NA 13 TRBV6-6 TGTGCCAGCAGTTACTCCGGGACCACTGAAGCTTTCTTT CASSYSGTTEAFF
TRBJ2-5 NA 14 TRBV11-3 TGTGCCAGCAGCTTAATGGAGTCTCAAGAGACCCAGTACTTC CASSLMESQETQYF
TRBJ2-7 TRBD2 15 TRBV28 TGTGCCAGCAGCTCCGGACTAGCGGGAGTATGGGAGCAGTACTTC CASSSGLAGVWEQYF
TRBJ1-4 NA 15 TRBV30 TGTGCCTGGAGTGTGCAGGGTGCAACTAATGAAAAACTGTTTTTT CAWSVQGATNEKLFF
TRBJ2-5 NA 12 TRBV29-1 TGCAGCGTTGAAATGGGGAAAGAGACCCAGTACTTC CSVEMGKETQYF
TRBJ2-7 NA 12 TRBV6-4 TGTGCCAGCAGTCACACGAGCTACGAGCAGTACTTC CASSHTSYEQYF
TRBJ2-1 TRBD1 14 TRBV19 TGTGCCAGTACCCCCACCGGGACAGACTCTTGGCAGTTCTTC CASTPTGTDSWQFF
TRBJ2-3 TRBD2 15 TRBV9 TGTGCCAGCAGCTTGGGACTAGTCACCACAGATACGCAGTATTTT CASSLGLVTTDTQYF
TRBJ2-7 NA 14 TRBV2 TGTGCCAGCAGTCCTGACCGAGGAAACTACGAGCAGTACTTC CASSPDRGNYEQYF
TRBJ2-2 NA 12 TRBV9 TGTGCCAGCAGCGTTGTAACCGGGGAGCTGTTTTTT CASSVVTGELFF
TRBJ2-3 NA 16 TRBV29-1 TGCAGCGTTGAGATGGGACCTCCCCATCCTACAGATACGCAGTATTTT CSVEMGPPHPTDTQYF
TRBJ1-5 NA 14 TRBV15 TGTGCCACCAGCTCGCAGGGATCCAATCAGCCCCAGCATTTT CATSSQGSNQPQHF
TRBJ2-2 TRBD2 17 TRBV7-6 TGTGCCAGCAGCTCCCAGCGCCTATCAGCGGGAACCGGGGAGCTGTTTTTT CASSSQRLSAGTGELFF
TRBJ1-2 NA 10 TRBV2 TGTGCCAGCAGTGAACCCCACTACACCTTC CASSEPHYTF
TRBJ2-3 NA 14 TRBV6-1 TGTGCCAGCAGTTCCGGGGGAGGCACAGATACGCAGTATTTT CASSSGGGTDTQYF
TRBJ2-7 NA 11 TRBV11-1 TGTGCCAGCAGCTTAGACTTGACGCAGTACTTC CASSLDLTQYF
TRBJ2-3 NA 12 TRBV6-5 TGTGCCAGCGAAAAAACCGGGACCCCGAGGTATTTT CASEKTGTPRYF
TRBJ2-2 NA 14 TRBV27 TGTGCCAGCAGTTCATTCATAGGGACTTGGGAGCTGTTTTTT CASSSFIGTWELFF
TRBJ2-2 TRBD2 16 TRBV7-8 TGTGCCAGCAGACCCGGACTAGCGGGAGGGCACGGGGAGCTGTTTTTT CASRPGLAGGHGELFF
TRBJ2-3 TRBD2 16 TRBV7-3 TGTGCCAGCAGCCCGGGGCTAGCGGGAGGGACAGATACGCAGTATTTT CASSPGLAGGTDTQYF
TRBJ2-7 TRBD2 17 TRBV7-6 TGTGCCAGCAGCCCGGGACTAGCGGGATCGGGTCTCTACGAGCAGTACTTC CASSPGLAGSGLYEQYF
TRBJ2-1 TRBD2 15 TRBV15 TGTGCCACCAGCGGAAGGACTAGCGGTAACAGTGAGCAGTTCTTC CATSGRTSGNSEQFF
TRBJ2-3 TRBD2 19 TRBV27 TGTGCCAGCAGTTTTTCCGCGCCCACTAGCGGGAGTTTCACAGATACGCAGTATTTT CASSFSAPTSGSFTDTQYF
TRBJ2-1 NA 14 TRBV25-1 TGTGCCAGCAGTGCCGGGGCCCTATACAATGAGCAGTTCTTC CASSAGALYNEQFF
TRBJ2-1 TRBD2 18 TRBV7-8 TGTGCCAGCAGCTTAGTACTCCAGAGGGGACTAATCTACAATGAGCAGTTCTTC CASSLVLQRGLIYNEQFF
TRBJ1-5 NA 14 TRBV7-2 TGTGCCAGCAGCTTGGTCGGGGGTCATCAGCCCCAGCATTTT CASSLVGGHQPQHF
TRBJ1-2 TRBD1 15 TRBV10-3 TGTGCCATCAGTGGATATGGACAGGGGGCGTCAGGCTACACCTTC CAISGYGQGASGYTF
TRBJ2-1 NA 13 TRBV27 TGTGCCAGCAGTTTGAAATCCTACAATGAGCAGTTCTTC CASSLKSYNEQFF
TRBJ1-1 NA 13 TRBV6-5 TGTGCCAGCTTGGCGGTCGGAAACACTGAAGCTTTCTTT CASLAVGNTEAFF
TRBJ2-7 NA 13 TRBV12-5 TGTGCTAGTGGTTCTCGGGGTTTTTACGAGCAGTACTTC CASGSRGFYEQYF
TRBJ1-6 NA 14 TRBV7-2 TGTGCCAGCAGCTTAGGGGCCAGTAATTCACCCCTCCACTTT CASSLGASNSPLHF
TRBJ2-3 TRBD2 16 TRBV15 TGTGCCACCAGCAGGGAAACTAGCGGACTCACAGATACGCAGTATTTT CATSRETSGLTDTQYF